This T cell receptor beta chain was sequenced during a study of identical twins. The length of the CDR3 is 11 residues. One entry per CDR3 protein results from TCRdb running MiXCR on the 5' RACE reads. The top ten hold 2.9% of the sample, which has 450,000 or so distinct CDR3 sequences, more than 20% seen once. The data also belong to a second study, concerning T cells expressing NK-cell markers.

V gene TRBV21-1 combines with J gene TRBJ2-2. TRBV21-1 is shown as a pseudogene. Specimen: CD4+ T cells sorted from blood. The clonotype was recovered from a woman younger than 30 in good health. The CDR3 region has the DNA TGTGCCAGCAGCATGACCGGGGAGCTGTTTTTT. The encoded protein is CASSMTGELFF.